Listed below are T cell receptor beta chains from one sample, sequenced in a study of spatial heterogeneity in lung cancer. TCRdb reprocessed the 5' RACE reads with MiXCR, giving one entry per CDR3 protein. Among around 44,000 distinct CDR3 sequences listed, about 10% were seen once. The sequenced sample was PBMCs, obtained at follow-up. The source of these receptors is a female donor with early-stage non-small cell lung cancer. Each CDR3 is given with its conserved first and last residue. The D gene is left open where the match is weak. The size entry is marked missing in some rows and otherwise reads once, few, many or a size class.

d_call: TRBD1; v_call: TRBV18; clone_size: many; j_call: TRBJ2-3; cdr3_aa: CASSPTGQGTPSTDTQYF; cdr3_nt: TGTGCCAGCTCACCGACGGGACAGGGGACTCCTAGCACAGATACGCAGTATTTT
d_call: .; v_call: TRBV28; clone_size: few; j_call: TRBJ2-2; cdr3_aa: CATSTGELFF; cdr3_nt: TGTGCCACCAGCACCGGGGAGCTGTTTTTT
d_call: .; v_call: TRBV25-1; clone_size: few; j_call: TRBJ1-6; cdr3_aa: CASSEYAGERSPLHF; cdr3_nt: TGTGCCAGCAGTGAATATGCAGGGGAGCGTTCACCCCTCCACTTT
d_call: .; v_call: TRBV28; clone_size: many; j_call: TRBJ2-7; cdr3_aa: CASTSSPGVSYEQYF; cdr3_nt: TGTGCCAGTACCAGCAGCCCAGGGGTCTCCTACGAGCAGTACTTC
d_call: .; v_call: TRBV12-3/TRBV12-4; clone_size: .; j_call: TRBJ2-5; cdr3_aa: CASSYSGARETQYF; cdr3_nt: TGTGCCAGCAGTTACTCAGGGGCGAGGGAGACCCAGTACTTC
d_call: TRBD2; v_call: TRBV29-1; clone_size: .; j_call: TRBJ2-1; cdr3_aa: CSVQAGGSYNEQFF; cdr3_nt: TGCAGCGTCCAAGCGGGGGGGTCCTACAATGAGCAGTTCTTC
d_call: .; v_call: TRBV7-2; clone_size: few; j_call: TRBJ1-2; cdr3_aa: CASSLNYGYTF; cdr3_nt: TGTGCCAGCAGCCTTAACTATGGCTACACCTTC
d_call: .; v_call: TRBV19; clone_size: .; j_call: TRBJ2-3; cdr3_aa: CASRGGVSTDTQYF; cdr3_nt: TGTGCCAGTAGGGGCGGGGTTAGCACAGATACGCAGTATTTT
d_call: .; v_call: TRBV5-1; clone_size: many; j_call: TRBJ2-7; cdr3_aa: CASSTFGTPDDGAEQYF; cdr3_nt: TGCGCCAGCAGCACCTTCGGGACTCCCGACGACGGGGCCGAGCAGTACTTC
d_call: .; v_call: TRBV6-2/TRBV6-3; clone_size: .; j_call: TRBJ2-2; cdr3_aa: CASRLTGIPGELFF; cdr3_nt: TGTGCCAGCCGTCTTACAGGGATCCCCGGGGAGCTGTTTTTT
d_call: TRBD1; v_call: TRBV6-5; clone_size: many; j_call: TRBJ2-1; cdr3_aa: CASTPPDIRDRNEQFF; cdr3_nt: TGTGCCAGCACCCCTCCCGACATAAGGGACAGGAATGAGCAGTTCTTC
d_call: .; v_call: TRBV20-1; clone_size: few; j_call: TRBJ1-6; cdr3_aa: CSARRSIGSPLHF; cdr3_nt: TGCAGTGCTAGAAGGTCCATTGGTTCACCCCTCCACTTT
d_call: .; v_call: TRBV29-1; clone_size: .; j_call: TRBJ2-7; cdr3_aa: CSAFGFNNEQYF; cdr3_nt: TGCAGCGCCTTTGGATTCAATAACGAGCAGTACTTC
d_call: TRBD2; v_call: TRBV7-8; clone_size: few; j_call: TRBJ2-3; cdr3_aa: CASSSTGGTSTDTQYF; cdr3_nt: TGTGCCAGCAGCTCGACCGGGGGGACTAGCACAGATACGCAGTATTTT
d_call: .; v_call: TRBV6-6; clone_size: few; j_call: TRBJ2-2; cdr3_aa: CASSYSWAELFF; cdr3_nt: TGTGCCAGCAGTTACTCGTGGGCAGAACTGTTTTTT
d_call: .; v_call: TRBV10-3; clone_size: many; j_call: TRBJ2-7; cdr3_aa: CAISRDPGYEQYF; cdr3_nt: TGTGCCATCAGCAGGGACCCTGGCTACGAGCAGTACTTC
d_call: TRBD2; v_call: TRBV11-2; clone_size: .; j_call: TRBJ2-2; cdr3_aa: CASSPRGEGGTGELFF; cdr3_nt: TGTGCCAGCAGCCCCCGTGGGGAGGGCGGCACCGGGGAGCTGTTTTTT
d_call: .; v_call: TRBV20-1; clone_size: .; j_call: TRBJ2-1; cdr3_aa: CSARVGGASNEQFF; cdr3_nt: TGCAGTGCTAGAGTGGGGGGCGCTAGCAATGAGCAGTTCTTC
d_call: TRBD1; v_call: TRBV5-4; clone_size: many; j_call: TRBJ2-6; cdr3_aa: CASSPGGSGANVLTF; cdr3_nt: TGTGCCAGCAGTCCAGGGGGCTCTGGGGCCAACGTCCTGACTTTC
d_call: .; v_call: TRBV28; clone_size: many; j_call: TRBJ1-2; cdr3_aa: CASSITPDHPYGYTF; cdr3_nt: TGTGCCAGCAGTATTACCCCGGACCATCCTTATGGCTACACCTTC
d_call: .; v_call: TRBV30; clone_size: many; j_call: TRBJ2-6; cdr3_aa: CAWFRPGANVLTF; cdr3_nt: TGTGCCTGGTTTAGGCCTGGGGCCAACGTCCTGACTTTC
d_call: .; v_call: TRBV7-2; clone_size: medium-sized; j_call: TRBJ2-1; cdr3_aa: CASSLRGAGYNEQFF; cdr3_nt: TGTGCCAGCAGCTTAAGGGGGGCCGGCTACAATGAGCAGTTCTTC
d_call: .; v_call: TRBV15; clone_size: many; j_call: TRBJ2-4; cdr3_aa: CATSRDRVAKNIQYF; cdr3_nt: TGTGCCACCAGCAGAGATCGGGTAGCCAAAAACATTCAGTACTTC
d_call: .; v_call: TRBV7-2; clone_size: .; j_call: TRBJ2-5; cdr3_aa: CASSFRTGSEGKETQYF; cdr3_nt: TGTGCCAGCAGCTTCCGGACGGGGTCAGAGGGTAAAGAGACCCAGTACTTC